The 31 T cell receptor beta chains listed next were all sequenced from one sample in a study of monozygotic twins with inflammatory bowel disease. TCRdb reanalyzed the 5' RACE reads, giving one entry per CDR3 protein sequence and no DNA. The table lists 350,000 to 400,000 distinct CDR3 sequences. The specimen was blood. The receptors derive from a human donor with ulcerative colitis or Crohn's disease, or a healthy co-twin of an affected twin (not recorded which).

The chain employs TRBV5-1 and TRBJ2-7; the TRBD1 assignment by TCRdb is unverifiable without DNA. The CDR3 covers 14 residues. The germline V gene encodes CDR1 SGHRS and CDR2 YFSETQ. The CDR3 is CASSARDTSYEQYF.

The CDR3 sequence is CASRLGAMDRPQETQYF. This chain uses TRBV12-3 or TRBV12-4 with TRBJ2-5; TCRdb names TRBD1, which stays unverified in the absence of DNA. The CDR3 loop spans 17 amino acids.

V gene TRBV7-9 combines with J gene TRBJ1-2. Germline CDR1 SEHNR, CDR2 FQNEAQ (reference sequence). This CDR3 region has 14 residues. CDR3 sequence: CASSLGGPGYGYTF.

V gene TRBV20-1 combines with J gene TRBJ1-6; the TCRdb call, TRBD1, lacks DNA for checking. This CDR3 contains 15 residues. Germline V CDR1 and CDR2: DFQATT, SNEGSKA (reference sequence). CDR3 loop: CSLGGGQGGNSPLHF.

V usage is TRBV24-1 and J usage is TRBJ2-5; TCRdb's assignment of TRBD1 cannot be checked, as there is no DNA. This CDR3 has 15 residues. Germline CDR1 is KGHDR and CDR2 is SFDVKD. The CDR3 loop is CATSDPTGAGETQYF.

This rearrangement joins TRBV21-1 to TRBJ1-4. TRBV21-1 is labeled a pseudogene. The CDR3 is made up of 17 amino acids. The CDR3 sequence: CASSKKGRRTTNEKLFF.

V gene TRBV19 combines with J gene TRBJ1-2; TCRdb names TRBD1, which stays unverified in the absence of DNA. The CDR3 is made up of 16 amino acids. Germline assignment: CDR1 LNHDA and CDR2 SQIVND (reference sequence). The CDR3 sequence is CASSRAGGRGMDGYTF.

The chain employs TRBV20-1 and TRBJ2-5; TCRdb selects TRBD2, and the lack of DNA leaves this call unchecked. The germline gives CDR1 DFQATT, CDR2 SNEGSKA (reference sequence). CDR3 length equals 14 residues. This CDR3 reads CSAFGLADLETQYF.

This sequence joins TRBV7-9 and TRBJ2-7. Germline loops: CDR1 SEHNR, CDR2 FQNEAQ (reference sequence). The CDR3 is made up of 12 amino acids. The CDR3 spells CASRIDSYEQYF.

The V and J genes are TRBV11-2 and TRBJ1-6; TCRdb outputs TRBD1, but without DNA this stays unchecked. This CDR3 has 18 residues. Germline loops: CDR1 SGHAT, CDR2 FQNNGV. CDR3 sequence: CASSLEERLWGAVGPLHF.

The chain joins TRBV28 to TRBJ1-5; no DNA is available, so the TRBD1 call from TCRdb remains unchecked. The CDR3 runs 15 residues. Germline-derived CDR1 and CDR2 are MDHEN and SYDVKM. CDR3: CASSFRTGGVRPQHF.

V is TRBV20-1 and J is TRBJ1-4; TCRdb's D call of TRBD1 is untestable without DNA. Germline assignment: CDR1 DFQATT and CDR2 SNEGSKA (reference sequence). This CDR3 comprises 15 residues. CDR3 loop: CSARGTGQANEKLFF.

The rearrangement uses TRBV5-1 and TRBJ2-5. CDR1 SGHRS and CDR2 YFSETQ come from the germline V gene. The CDR3 length is 14 residues. The CDR3 reads CASSSQKPQETQYF.

The chain is built from TRBV6-6 and TRBJ2-7; without DNA, the TCRdb call of TRBD1 cannot be checked. CDR3 length: 14 residues. Looked up from germline, CDR1 is MNHNY and CDR2 is SVGAGI (reference sequence). CDR3 residues: CASTPYDGTYEQYF.

This CDR3 reads CASSLGGTDNYGYTF. This chain connects TRBV5-1 to TRBJ1-2; the D call of TRBD1 rests on TCRdb alone, since no DNA is present to check it. The CDR3 loop spans 15 amino acids. CDR1 is SGHRS, CDR2 YFSETQ, per germline.

This chain joins TRBV4-1 and TRBJ2-1; with no DNA, the TCRdb D assignment of TRBD2 cannot be verified. This CDR3 is 16 amino acids long. Looked up from germline, CDR1 is MGHRA and CDR2 is YSYEKL. CDR3 amino acids: CASSQDRLAGGNEQFF.

This CDR3 reads CASTQGQVTEAFF. This chain links TRBV12-3 or TRBV12-4 with TRBJ1-1; no DNA is available, so the TRBD1 call from TCRdb remains unchecked. This CDR3 spans 13 amino acids.

V gene TRBV19 combines with J gene TRBJ2-1. The CDR3 length is 17 residues. CDR1 is LNHDA and CDR2 is SQIVND in the germline V gene (reference sequence). CDR3: CASTNFHVGTTYNEQFF.

The chain combines TRBV18 with TRBJ1-5. The CDR3 is 14 amino acids. In germline, CDR1 is KGHSH, CDR2 LQKENI. The chain's CDR3 is CASSPDYSNQPQHF.

The rearrangement uses TRBV20-1 and TRBJ2-7; there is no DNA to check the TCRdb D call of TRBD1. This CDR3 contains 12 residues. The germline V gene encodes CDR1 DFQATT and CDR2 SNEGSKA (reference sequence). The CDR3 reads CSAEQGDDEQYF.

The chain couples TRBV12-5 to TRBJ2-1; TCRdb lists TRBD1, though no DNA is available to test this call. CDR3 length: 16 amino acids. The germline V gene has CDR1 LGHNT and CDR2 FRNRAP. CDR3: CASGLAGTGEGNEQFF.

V gene TRBV19 combines with J gene TRBJ2-5; lacking DNA, the TRBD1 call made by TCRdb goes unchecked. The CDR3 loop spans 14 amino acids. Germline V lookup: CDR1 LNHDA, CDR2 SQIVND (reference sequence). CDR3 residues: CASTKGRFQETQYF.

V is TRBV5-1 and J is TRBJ1-6. From germline, CDR1 is SGHRS and CDR2 YFSETQ. The length of the CDR3 is 16 residues. This CDR3 is CASSLEGSSYNSPLHF.

The chain's CDR3 is CASRQIAGVAGELFF. The chain has TRBV7-2 and TRBJ2-2; TCRdb's D gene call, TRBD2, goes unchecked for lack of DNA. The CDR3 loop spans 15 amino acids. From germline, CDR1 is SGHTA and CDR2 FQGNSA.

The chain recombines TRBV20-1 with TRBJ2-3; the TCRdb D gene call, TRBD1, has no DNA to confirm it. CDR3 size: 14 residues. The germline V gene has CDR1 DFQATT and CDR2 SNEGSKA (reference sequence). The CDR3 sequence: CSAATRGGADTQYF.

The chain carries TRBV27 and TRBJ2-7; TCRdb's D gene call, TRBD1, goes unchecked for lack of DNA. The CDR3 is 14 amino acids. Germline assignment: CDR1 MNHEY and CDR2 SMNVEV (reference sequence). The CDR3 is CASSFTRDGLAQYF.

V is TRBV18 and J is TRBJ1-5; TCRdb's D call, TRBD1, is unchecked because there is no DNA. CDR1 is KGHSH and CDR2 is LQKENI in the germline V gene. This CDR3 spans 14 amino acids. The CDR3 here is CASSTGPSNQPQHF.

The chain joins TRBV7-6 to TRBJ2-3; without DNA, the TCRdb call of TRBD2 cannot be checked. This CDR3 contains 16 residues. The V gene's germline CDR1 is SGHVS and CDR2 FNYEAQ. The CDR3 loop is CASSLLAGGPTDTQYF.

This chain links TRBV20-1 with TRBJ1-2. This CDR3 spans 13 amino acids. Germline CDR1 DFQATT, CDR2 SNEGSKA (reference sequence). The CDR3 spells CSAREVGRDGYTF.

The V gene is TRBV27, the J gene TRBJ1-1. Per germline, CDR1 MNHEY and CDR2 SMNVEV (reference sequence). CDR3 length equals 14 residues. CDR3 in amino acids: CASSQKARGTEAFF.

The genes are TRBV12-3 or TRBV12-4 and TRBJ1-1. This CDR3 region has 14 residues. This CDR3 reads CASSFATLNTEAFF.